This T cell receptor beta chain was captured by sequencing in a study of T cell responses to AZD1222 COVID-19 vaccine. Notes on the study in general: As reported, nearly half of all spike-specific TCRs target variant regions that are unmutated. Only six or seven AZD1222 recipients were seropositive at baseline. Regions 160-218 and 743-854 dominated among vaccine-associated CD4 TCRs spanning spike.

Clones were sequenced by immunoSEQ multiplex PCR, and TCRdb holds only the in-frame ones, with some missing. Seen here are 120,000 to 150,000 clones, approximately 88% observed once, and the top ten hold about 5%. As concerns this clone: Its target is unknown.

The V and J ends lost 4 bases and 8 bases respectively, with 14 bases between them. CDR1 and CDR2 from the germline V gene are MDHEN and SYDVKM. The CDR3 consists of 14 residues. This clonotype originated in an adult who received the MenACWY meningococcal vaccine as a control. The sample here was peripheral blood, taken 28 days after the second dose of the MenACWY control vaccine. V and J are TRBV28 and TRBJ1-4, with D possibly TRBD1 on 6 matching bases. In DNA form, the CDR3 reads TGTGCCAGCAGTTACGACAGGTTGGGGGAAAAACTGTTTTTT. Encoded protein: CASSYDRLGEKLFF.